One and the same sample provided the 24 T cell receptor beta chains below, sequenced in a study of vaccination effects on CD4 cells after COVID-19. Repertoires were generated with immunoSEQ multiplex PCR, while TCRdb's copy carries only in-frame clones and drops some. The sample holds some 65,000 clones; approximately 76% are singletons and the top ten take around 2.7%. Viral peptide pool expansion of antigen-specific CD4+ T cells preceded sequencing in the ViraFEST assay. CD4+ T cell isolation took place after about nine days of culture. Nucleocapsid antibodies were negative in the vaccine recipients, who had never had SARS-CoV-2 infection. No antigen has been assigned to these receptors. Sample: CD4+ T cells from PBMCs cultured with HCoV-NL63 spike peptides, taken before COVID-19 vaccination. All receptors derive from a human donor who received a COVID-19 vaccine.

This chain links TRBV6-1 with TRBJ2-2, with 12 bases fitting TRBD2. V shed 3 bases and J 1 base; nucleotides not matched to a gene: 3. Looked up from germline, CDR1 is MNHNS and CDR2 is SASEGT. The CDR3 sequence is 17 residues long. In nucleotides, the CDR3 is TGTGCCAGCAGTGATCTAGCGGGGGGGAGGAACACCGGGGAGCTGTTTTTT. Translation: CASSDLAGGRNTGELFF.

The genes are TRBV5-6 and TRBJ2-3; D gene unclear. The CDR3 runs 12 residues. Trimming left V 0 bases short and J 8 bases short, with 7 bases between. In germline, CDR1 is SGHDT, CDR2 YYEEEE. The CDR3 reads CASSLAVSTQYF. In nucleotides, the CDR3 is TGTGCCAGCAGCTTGGCCGTTTCTACGCAGTATTTT.

The gene calls are TRBV18 and TRBJ1-4, with D hard to call. From germline, CDR1 is KGHSH and CDR2 LQKENI. The CDR3 has 13 amino acids. V shed 5 bases and J shed 4 bases, with 8 bases lying between them. The CDR3 spells CASSIRLNEKLFF. The CDR3 DNA sequence: TGTGCCAGCTCAATTCGACTTAATGAAAAACTGTTTTTT.

This clone was observed a handful of times. The chain employs TRBV18 and TRBJ1-5; TRBD1 is a possible D gene (5 bases). V was clipped by 5 bases and J by 11 bases, with 13 bases between them. This CDR3 contains 12 residues. Germline loops: CDR1 KGHSH, CDR2 LQKENI. CDR3 bases: TGTGCCAGCTCAGAACCGGGACGTGCCCAGCATTTT. The encoded protein is CASSEPGRAQHF.

The chain links TRBV7-9 to TRBJ2-3; D is unclear. The CDR3 totals 12 residues. V dropped 5 bases and J dropped 4 bases, with 7 bases sitting between them. Per the germline V gene, CDR1 is SEHNR and CDR2 is FQNEAQ (reference sequence). CDR3 protein: CASSPFADTQYF. CDR3 DNA sequence: TGTGCCAGCAGCCCCTTCGCAGATACGCAGTATTTT.

This clone has more than one count but fewer than ten. The chain is built from TRBV7-3 and TRBJ1-6, with D unresolved. V was shortened by 5 bases and J by 5 bases, with 13 bases between the two germline ends. CDR3 length: 15 amino acids. Looked up from germline, CDR1 is SGHTA and CDR2 is FQGTGA. CDR3: CASSPYPGNNSPLHF. The CDR3, as DNA: TGTGCCAGCAGCCCATACCCGGGGAATAATTCACCCCTCCACTTT. Full variable domain (remainder filled in from reference TRBV7-3 and TRBJ1-6): GAGVSQTPSNKVTEKGKYVELRCDPISGHTALYWYRQSLGQGPEFLIYFQGTGAADDSGLPNDRFFAVRPEGSVSTLKIQRTERGDSAVYLCASSPYPGNNSPLHFGNGTRLTVT.

This rearrangement joins TRBV5-1 to TRBJ2-5, with D maybe TRBD2 (6 bases). The V end lost 4 bases, the J end lost 1 base, and 11 bases lay between the germline ends. Germline CDR1 is SGHRS and CDR2 is YFSETQ. The CDR3 loop spans 14 amino acids. The CDR3: CASSLRDSQETQYF. Here the CDR3 DNA reads TGCGCCAGCAGCCTACGGGACTCCCAAGAGACCCAGTACTTC. Filled out from reference TRBV5-1 and TRBJ2-5, the complete variable domain reads KAGVTQTPRYLIKTRGQQVTLSCSPISGHRSVSWYQQTPGQGLQFLFEYFSETQRNKGNFPGRFSGRQFSNSRSEMNVSTLELGDSALYLCASSLRDSQETQYFGPGTRLLVL.

The chain couples TRBV28 to TRBJ1-2; possible D gene TRBD1, 5 bases. Trimming took off 7 bases at V and 4 bases at J, with 19 bases between the two ends. CDR1 and CDR2 from the germline V gene are MDHEN and SYDVKM. This CDR3 comprises 15 residues. The CDR3 region has the DNA TGTGCCAGCACCTCCCCAGGCGGGGGTTCCTATGGCTACACCTTC. Its translation: CASTSPGGGSYGYTF.

J is TRBJ1-3 and V is TRBV3-1 (or the pseudogene TRBV3-2); D call uncertain. Trimming took off 1 base at V and 4 bases at J, with 11 bases between the two ends. The V gene's germline CDR1 is LGHDT and CDR2 YNNKEL (reference sequence). The CDR3 extends over 15 amino acids. The CDR3 here is CASSQAATRGNTIYF. Here the CDR3 DNA reads TGTGCCAGCAGCCAAGCAGCGACTCGAGGAAACACCATATATTTT.

With regard to this clone: In the same sample, other DNA sequences code for this CDR3. CDR3 coding DNA: TGTGCCAGCTCCCGGGACAGCACAGATACGCAGTATTTT. This codes for CASSRDSTDTQYF. The J gene is TRBJ2-3, the V gene TRBV18; the D gene could be TRBD1 or TRBD2 (5 bases each). V was shortened by 6 bases and J by 0 bases, with 7 bases between the two germline ends. Germline loops: CDR1 KGHSH, CDR2 LQKENI. The CDR3 runs to 13 residues.

Here the CDR3 DNA reads TGTGCCAGCAGTTACCTTTACAATGAGCAGTTCTTC. It is translated as CASSYLYNEQFF. The chain uses TRBV6-6 and TRBJ2-1; unclear D gene. The V gene lost 2 bases and the J gene lost 4 bases, with 3 bases spanning the gap. The CDR3 sequence is 12 residues long. CDR1 is MNHNY and CDR2 is SVGAGI in the germline V gene (reference sequence).

V is TRBV18 and J is TRBJ1-2; 10 bases map to TRBD1. CDR1 is KGHSH and CDR2 is LQKENI in the germline V gene. Trimming took 6 bases from V and 3 from J; bases not matched to a gene: 7. This CDR3 is 15 amino acids long. The CDR3 loop reads CASSPQTGGDYGYTF. The DNA for the CDR3 is TGTGCCAGCTCGCCCCAGACAGGGGGCGACTATGGCTACACCTTC.

The V gene is TRBV3-1 (or the pseudogene TRBV3-2), the J gene TRBJ1-6; D is uncertain. CDR1 is LGHDT, CDR2 YNNKEL, per germline (reference sequence). The length of the CDR3 is 15 residues. Trimming cost V 4 bases and J 8 bases, with 15 bases left between them. The CDR3 nucleotides read TGTGCCAGCAGCCCTATACCGGGGTTTGATTCACCCCTCCACTTT. It translates to CASSPIPGFDSPLHF.

This clone was counted a single time. V gene TRBV3-1 (or the pseudogene TRBV3-2) combines with J gene TRBJ1-2, with a tentative D call TRBD1 (5 bases). Germline values: CDR1 LGHDT, CDR2 YNNKEL (reference sequence). The CDR3 length is 13 residues. Trimming removed 3 bases at V and 13 bases at J, with 18 bases between. Here the CDR3 reads CASSQPGQLEGTF. The CDR3 region has the DNA TGTGCCAGCAGCCAGCCTGGACAACTAGAAGGCACCTTC.

This clone appeared a single time. The chain uses TRBV5-1 and TRBJ2-3; 11 nucleotides match TRBD2. Looked up from germline, CDR1 is SGHRS and CDR2 is YFSETQ. The junction had 8 bases not matched to a gene; V was cut back by 4 bases and J by 1 base. This CDR3 has 17 residues. The CDR3 DNA is TGCGCCAGCAGCAGGCTAGCGGGGGGATTTGGCACAGATACGCAGTATTTT. Amino acids: CASSRLAGGFGTDTQYF.

The rearrangement joins TRBV11-2 to TRBJ1-1, with 7 positions matching TRBD1. Germline lookup yields CDR1 SGHAT and CDR2 FQNNGV. The CDR3 has 15 amino acids. The junction had 11 bases not matched to a gene; V was cut back by 5 bases and J by 5 bases. Here the CDR3 DNA reads TGTGCCAGCAGCACAAATACAGGGGCAAGAACTGAAGCTTTCTTT. Its translation is CASSTNTGARTEAFF.

CDR3 loop: CASSVENGYTF. The CDR3 bases are TGTGCCAGCAGCGTAGAGAATGGCTACACCTTC. The rearrangement links TRBV9 to TRBJ1-2, with no clear D. The germline V and J ends were trimmed by 0 bases and 6 bases, with 3 bases remaining between them. Per germline, CDR1 SGDLS and CDR2 YYNGEE. The CDR3 is made up of 11 amino acids.

This clone was observed a few times. The V and J genes are TRBV5-4 and TRBJ1-3, with 9 nucleotides matching TRBD1. CDR3 size: 17 residues. Germline V lookup: CDR1 SGHNT, CDR2 YYREEE (reference sequence). V lost 4 bases to trimming and J lost 2 bases; unmatched junction nucleotides: 10. The CDR3 reads CASSLTGGASTGNTIYF. The CDR3 bases are TGTGCCAGCAGCCTTACAGGGGGCGCTTCTACTGGAAACACCATATATTTT.

This clone was observed once. The chain joins TRBV30 to TRBJ1-1; 8 bases are a match to TRBD1. The CDR3 is 13 amino acids. Germline V gene sequence: CDR1 GTSNPN, CDR2 SVGIG (reference sequence). V lost 2 bases to trimming and J lost 5 bases; unmatched junction nucleotides: 4. This chain's CDR3 is CAWSRTGMTEAFF. DNA for the CDR3: TGTGCCTGGAGTCGGACAGGGATGACTGAAGCTTTCTTT.

This chain connects TRBV11-1 to TRBJ2-1; TRBD2 matches at 8 bases. V trimming: 2 bases; J trimming: 7 bases; junction bases outside the gene matches: 7. The V gene's germline CDR1 is SGHAT and CDR2 FQDESV (reference sequence). CDR3 length: 15 residues. CDR3: CASSLHGGARNEQFF. Here the CDR3 DNA reads TGTGCCAGCAGCTTACACGGGGGGGCAAGAAATGAGCAGTTCTTC.

The chain uses TRBV18 and TRBJ2-4; D gene uncertain. V was clipped by 4 bases and J by 1 base, with 14 bases between them. Germline CDR1 reads KGHSH; CDR2 reads LQKENI. The CDR3 consists of 16 residues. DNA of the CDR3: TGTGCCAGCTCACAAACAGTCGGAGAGGCCAAAAACATTCAGTACTTC. Translation: CASSQTVGEAKNIQYF.

V gene TRBV5-1 combines with J gene TRBJ2-2, with D perhaps matching TRBD1 (6 bases). Trimming took off 7 bases at V and 7 bases at J, with 17 bases between the two ends. The CDR3 sequence is 14 residues long. In germline, CDR1 is SGHRS, CDR2 YFSETQ. CDR3 nucleotide sequence: TGCGCCAGCGGAAGGGCAGGGGTAGACGGGGAGCTGTTTTTT. This codes for CASGRAGVDGELFF.

This chain's CDR3 is CASSLIGLAGKETQYF. CDR3 nucleotides: TGTGCCAGCAGTCTTATCGGACTAGCGGGGAAGGAGACCCAGTACTTC. This chain links TRBV6-2 or TRBV6-3 with TRBJ2-5, with TRBD2 matching over 12 bases. V was clipped by 5 bases and J by 5 bases; unmatched bases: 9. Per germline, CDR1 MNHEY and CDR2 SVGEGT. The CDR3 spans 16 residues.

The rearrangement joins TRBV28 to TRBJ1-1; D unresolved. Trimming cost V 8 bases and J 0 bases, with 7 bases left between them. CDR1 is MDHEN and CDR2 is SYDVKM in the germline V gene. The CDR3 is 12 amino acids. The CDR3: CASRLMNTEAFF. Here the CDR3 DNA reads TGTGCCAGCCGGCTGATGAACACTGAAGCTTTCTTT.